The rows below give T cell receptor beta chains drawn from one sample of a study of T cell changes during pregnancy in multiple sclerosis. Using immunoSEQ multiplex PCR, the repertoire was profiled, and TCRdb retains in-frame clones only, with some absent. Seen here are 55,000 to 75,000 clones, about 90% observed once, and the top ten hold less than 1.5%. The source material was peripheral blood, sampled in the third trimester of pregnancy. The source of these receptors is a female donor in good health, enrolled as a control in a pregnancy study. Both conserved end residues are part of each CDR3. The order of the fields is clone size, J gene, V gene, D gene, CDR3 DNA, CDR3 protein. D genes are given only for firm matches. Expanded clones get a size class; other rows say once, few or many, or leave the size out.

-,TRBJ2-5,TRBV10-3,TRBD1,TGTGCCATCAGTGAGAGGGACAGGGGCAAACAAGAGACCCAGTACTTC,CAISERDRGKQETQYF
-,TRBJ2-5,TRBV4-2,TRBD2,TGTGCCAGCAGCCAAGTAGACAGCGGGAGCCCGGAGACCCAGTACTTC,CASSQVDSGSPETQYF
-,TRBJ1-2,TRBV19,TRBD1,TGTGCCAGTACCAGCCCGGGACAGGGGGCCGCGGGGTATGGCTACACCTTC,CASTSPGQGAAGYGYTF
-,TRBJ2-7,TRBV28,TRBD1,TGTGCCAGCAGTTTAGCGGGACAGGGTTACGAGCAGTACTTC,CASSLAGQGYEQYF
-,TRBJ2-1,TRBV27,-,TGTGCCAGCAGTTTAGCCGGGTCCTCCTTATACAATGAGCAGTTCTTC,CASSLAGSSLYNEQFF
-,TRBJ1-1,TRBV2,TRBD1,TGTGCCAGCAGTGGGGGGCAGGGGGTCATGAACACTGAAGCTTTCTTT,CASSGGQGVMNTEAFF
-,TRBJ1-4,TRBV7-2,-,TGTGCCAGCCAACAGGGTTTGGGTGAAAAACTGTTTTTT,CASQQGLGEKLFF
-,TRBJ1-2,TRBV27,TRBD1,TGTGCCAGCAGGAACGGAGACAGGGTAGTAGGGGGCTACACCTTC,CASRNGDRVVGGYTF
-,TRBJ2-1,TRBV7-2,-,TGTGCCAGCAGCAAAGGGGCAGGCTCCTACAATGAGCAGTTCTTC,CASSKGAGSYNEQFF
-,TRBJ1-1,TRBV28,TRBD1,TGTGCCAGCAGTTTATTGGGATCGGGACAGGGGGGCTTGAACACTGAAGCTTTCTTT,CASSLLGSGQGGLNTEAFF
-,TRBJ2-3,TRBV15,TRBD2,TGTGCCACCAGCAGAGTAGCGGGGGTCACAGATACGCAGTATTTT,CATSRVAGVTDTQYF
-,TRBJ2-1,TRBV7-2,TRBD1,TGTGCCAGCAGCCCCGGGACAGGGGGCAAGAATGAGCAGTTCTTC,CASSPGTGGKNEQFF
-,TRBJ2-3,TRBV15,-,TGTGCCACCAGCAGAGATCCAGTAAACACAGATACGCAGTATTTT,CATSRDPVNTDTQYF
-,TRBJ1-1,TRBV20-1,-,TGCAGTGCTAGGACCTCGGGTGAAGCTTTCTTT,CSARTSGEAFF
-,TRBJ1-5,TRBV15,-,TGTGCCACCAGCAGAGGGCTCGATGGGGGGGAGCCCCAGCATTTT,CATSRGLDGGEPQHF
-,TRBJ2-6,TRBV30,-,TGTGCCTGGAGAAGGGGCTCTGGGGCCAACGTCCTGACTTTC,CAWRRGSGANVLTF
-,TRBJ1-2,TRBV2,TRBD1,TGTGCCAGCAGTGGGGACAGGGGGGACTATGGCTACACCTTC,CASSGDRGDYGYTF
-,TRBJ1-6,TRBV7-8,TRBD1,TGTGCCAGCAGCTTAGTCCCGGGACAGTATTCACCCCTCCACTTT,CASSLVPGQYSPLHF
-,TRBJ1-1,TRBV6-5,TRBD1,TGTGCCAGCAGACCCAGGGGGTTCGGTGAAGCTTTCTTT,CASRPRGFGEAFF
-,TRBJ2-1,TRBV6-5,-,TGTGCCAGCAGTTTAAACAGGGGACTCTACAATGAGCAGTTCTTC,CASSLNRGLYNEQFF
-,TRBJ2-7,TRBV20-1,-,TGCAGTGCCCCGTTGGCGGACGAGCAGTACTTC,CSAPLADEQYF
-,TRBJ1-5,TRBV2,TRBD1,TGTGCCAGCAGTGAACCGTCGGGACAGGGAGCCTTTTATCAGCCCCAGCATTTT,CASSEPSGQGAFYQPQHF
-,TRBJ1-2,TRBV2,TRBD1,TGTGCCAGCCATCGGGACAGGGATCATGGCTACACCTTC,CASHRDRDHGYTF
-,TRBJ2-5,TRBV18,-,TGTGCCAGCTCACCATCCCGGGGTCAAGAGACCCAGTACTTC,CASSPSRGQETQYF
once,TRBJ2-5,TRBV11-2,-,TGTGCCAGCAGCTTATCGTGGCGGCCGGGACAAGAGACCCAGTACTTC,CASSLSWRPGQETQYF
-,TRBJ2-5,TRBV7-8,-,TGTGCCAGCAGCTTAGCTCACCGGGCCACTAGCACTGAGACCCAGTACTTC,CASSLAHRATSTETQYF
-,TRBJ2-4,TRBV18,-,TGTGCCAGCTCACCTGGGGGGGCGAGAAACATTCAGTACTTC,CASSPGGARNIQYF
-,TRBJ2-1,TRBV7-9,-,TGTGCCAGCAGCCCGACGGAGGTTCAGGACAATGAGCAGTTCTTC,CASSPTEVQDNEQFF
-,TRBJ2-5,TRBV29-1,TRBD1,TGCAGCGTTGACGCGACAGGGATAGAGACCCAGTACTTC,CSVDATGIETQYF
-,TRBJ2-2,TRBV6-4,TRBD1,TGTGCCAGCAGTGAGGGGACAGGGAAGCCCGGGGAGCTGTTTTTT,CASSEGTGKPGELFF
-,TRBJ2-2,TRBV23-1,TRBD1,TGCGCCAGCAGTCACCTCGGACAGGGGCGCACCGGGGAGCTGTTTTTT,CASSHLGQGRTGELFF
once,TRBJ2-2,TRBV18,TRBD1,TGTGCCAGCTCACCAGACAGGGCGGCCGGGGAGCTGTTTTTT,CASSPDRAAGELFF
-,TRBJ2-5,TRBV5-1,-,TGCGCCAGCAGCTTTTTCAGGGAAGGTCAAGAGACCCAGTACTTC,CASSFFREGQETQYF
-,TRBJ1-4,TRBV7-2,-,TGTGCCAGCAGCTTAGCGCGTATCGGACAAAATAATGAAAAACTGTTTTTT,CASSLARIGQNNEKLFF
once,TRBJ2-7,TRBV6-5,TRBD1,TGTGCCAGCAGTTATACGACAGGGAACGAGCAGTACTTC,CASSYTTGNEQYF
-,TRBJ1-2,TRBV28,-,TGTGCCAGCAGTTTATTAGTACAGGATGGCTACACCTTC,CASSLLVQDGYTF
-,TRBJ2-3,TRBV6-4,-,TGTGCCAGCAGTGTGGGGGGACCCACAGATACGCAGTATTTT,CASSVGGPTDTQYF
-,TRBJ2-5,TRBV5-1,-,TGCGCCAGCAGCTTGGCCACAACAGGACAAGAGACCCAGTACTTC,CASSLATTGQETQYF
-,TRBJ2-4,TRBV4-3,TRBD1,TGCGCCAGCAGCCAAGTGATGGTAGGGACAGGGGCAAAAAACATTCAGTACTTC,CASSQVMVGTGAKNIQYF
-,TRBJ2-7,TRBV11-2,TRBD2,TGTGCCAGCAGCTCGCCGACTAGCGGGGACACTTACGAGCAGTACTTC,CASSSPTSGDTYEQYF
-,TRBJ2-1,TRBV30,TRBD1,TGTGCCTGGAGCGAAAGGGGGCGGTCTAGGGAGCAGTTCTTC,CAWSERGRSREQFF
-,TRBJ1-2,TRBV5-6,TRBD1,TGTGCCAGCAGCCGGACAGGGTATGGCTACACCTTC,CASSRTGYGYTF
-,TRBJ1-2,TRBV4-3,-,TGCGCCAGCAGCCAAGATAATGGCCCTAGTCTCTCCTATGGCTACACCTTC,CASSQDNGPSLSYGYTF
-,TRBJ2-5,TRBV7-2,TRBD1,TGTGCCAGCAGCTTAGGGGCTGGGGGACAGGGGCAAGAGACCCAGTACTTC,CASSLGAGGQGQETQYF
once,TRBJ2-3,TRBV7-2,TRBD2,TGTGCCAGCAGCTTAATCAGCGGGGGGGCATCTGGTACGCAGTATTTT,CASSLISGGASGTQYF
-,TRBJ2-7,TRBV18,TRBD2,TGTGCCAGCTCACCACGACTAGCGAACGAGCAGTACTTC,CASSPRLANEQYF
-,TRBJ2-2,TRBV28,TRBD1,TGTGCCAGCAGTTTCCCTCCGGACAGGGTATCCGGGGAGCTGTTTTTT,CASSFPPDRVSGELFF
few,TRBJ1-1,TRBV4-2,TRBD1,TGTGCCAGCAGCCTAGGGACAGGGGGCCGTAACACTGAAGCTTTCTTT,CASSLGTGGRNTEAFF
-,TRBJ2-7,TRBV7-7,-,TGTGCTAGCAGCTTAGTAGTGGGGGGCGAGCAGTACTTC,CASSLVVGGEQYF
-,TRBJ1-6,TRBV4-3,-,TGCGCCAGCAGCCAAGAGTGGGGCTCCCTCCCCCTCCACTTT,CASSQEWGSLPLHF
many,TRBJ2-3,TRBV19,-,TGTGCCAGTAGTGGTTGGCCAGGCCCCCTCACAGATACGCAGTATTTT,CASSGWPGPLTDTQYF
-,TRBJ1-2,TRBV25-1,TRBD1,TGTGCCAGCAGTGAACTCGAGGGGGCCTATGGCTACACCTTC,CASSELEGAYGYTF
few,TRBJ2-3,TRBV11-2,-,TGTGCCAGCAGCTTAGATACAGCCCGGGATACGCAGTATTTT,CASSLDTARDTQYF
-,TRBJ2-7,TRBV13,TRBD2,TGTGCCAGCAGCCCCGGGACTAGCGGGGGGAACTCCTACGAGCAGTACTTC,CASSPGTSGGNSYEQYF
-,TRBJ1-6,TRBV7-9,TRBD1,TGTGCCAGCAGCCGGGGACAGGGAGAATCACCCCTCCACTTT,CASSRGQGESPLHF
-,TRBJ1-4,TRBV7-8,-,TGTGCCAGCAGCTTAGCGCGCGGGGGAACTAATGAAAAACTGTTTTTT,CASSLARGGTNEKLFF
-,TRBJ2-3,TRBV5-1,-,TGCGCCAGCAGCTTGGGGGGCGATACGCAGTATTTT,CASSLGGDTQYF
-,TRBJ1-2,TRBV2,TRBD1,TGTGCCAGCAGTGGGGACAGGGCGAACTATGGCTACACCTTC,CASSGDRANYGYTF
-,TRBJ1-6,TRBV6-5,-,TGTGCCAGCAGTTCACCGGCTCAGGGGAATAATTCACCCCTCCACTTT,CASSSPAQGNNSPLHF
-,TRBJ2-7,TRBV29-1,TRBD1,TGCAGCGTTACCTCTGGACAGGGGGGCGACGAGCAGTACTTC,CSVTSGQGGDEQYF